These T cell receptor beta chains were read from a single sample in a study of OX40 agonist ivuxolimab in advanced cancers. Profiling relied on immunoSEQ multiplex PCR, and the TCRdb table lists in-frame clones only, not all of them. The sample yields over 40,000 clones, around 88% seen once. The source material was CD4+ or CD8+ T cells sorted from blood, sampled in a trial of the OX40 agonist ivuxolimab. The receptor source for this set is an adult with an advanced solid tumor such as melanoma, head and neck, liver or kidney cancer. Both conserved end residues are part of each CDR3. A D gene is named only where the DNA matches it firmly. Clone size appears in some rows only: once, few, many, or a class for an expanded clone.

v_gene	j_gene	len	d_gene	abundance	CDR3nt	CDR3aa
TRBV6-4	TRBJ2-1	14	TRBD2	-	TGTGCCAGCAGTGACGGAGCGGGAGGTGATGAGCAGTTCTTC	CASSDGAGGDEQFF
TRBV9	TRBJ2-1	12	-	-	TGTGCCAGCAGCGGAAGATACAATGAGCAGTTCTTC	CASSGRYNEQFF
TRBV5-1	TRBJ2-3	13	-	-	TGCGCCAGCAGCCCCTACCCCACAGATACGCAGTGTTTT	CASSPYPTDTQCF
TRBV28	TRBJ2-2	15	-	-	TGTGCCAGCAGTTGGTATGGTACGAACACCGGGGAGCTGTTTTTT	CASSWYGTNTGELFF
TRBV4-1	TRBJ2-1	17	-	-	TGCGCCAGCAGCCCCCAGGGGGCGGGAGGGAACTTCCATGAGCAGTTCTTC	CASSPQGAGGNFHEQFF
TRBV6-5	TRBJ2-3	15	-	-	TGTGCCAGCAGTTACTCGGGACTCATGGGAGATACGCAGTATTTT	CASSYSGLMGDTQYF
TRBV5-5	TRBJ2-1	15	TRBD2	once	TGTGCCAGCAGCTCCCTAGCGGTCTCCTACAATGAGCAGTTCTTC	CASSSLAVSYNEQFF
TRBV28	TRBJ1-2	18	-	-	TGTGCCAGCAGTTCACAAGTGAGAGCGACCGATTATAACTATGGCTACACCTTC	CASSSQVRATDYNYGYTF
TRBV6-5	TRBJ1-1	15	-	-	TGTGCCAGCAGTTATACCCCACAGGGGAACACTGAAGCTTTCTTT	CASSYTPQGNTEAFF
TRBV27	TRBJ1-2	14	TRBD1	-	TGTGCCAGCAGGGACAGGGAGTTAGTCTATGGCTACACCTTC	CASRDRELVYGYTF
TRBV28	TRBJ2-7	12	-	-	TGTGCCAGCAGTTTGGGGCGGAACGAGCAGTACTTC	CASSLGRNEQYF
TRBV10-3	TRBJ2-3	12	-	-	TGTGCCATCAGTGAGATGACAGATACGCAGTATTTT	CAISEMTDTQYF
TRBV4-1	TRBJ2-1	13	-	-	TGCGCCAGCAGCCAAGACTTAGTCAGTGAGCAGTTCTTC	CASSQDLVSEQFF
TRBV5-5	TRBJ2-7	15	-	-	TGTGCCAGCAGCTTATTTAGCGGAACCTCCTACGAGCAGTACTTC	CASSLFSGTSYEQYF
TRBV5-1	TRBJ2-7	12	-	-	TGCGCCAGCAGCTTATACGGCCACGAGCAGTACTTC	CASSLYGHEQYF
TRBV27	TRBJ1-5	11	-	-	TGTGCCAGTGACCAACAGCGAGGCGGGCATTTT	CASDQQRGGHF
TRBV7-8	TRBJ2-1	16	TRBD2	-	TGTGCCAGCAGCTTAGTAGTAGCGGGAGAATACAATGAGCAGTTCTTC	CASSLVVAGEYNEQFF
TRBV4-1	TRBJ2-4	17	-	-	TGCGCCAGCAGCCCTATCGGGACGGTCATTGCCAAAAACATTCAGTACTTC	CASSPIGTVIAKNIQYF
TRBV7-3	TRBJ2-2	17	-	-	TGTGCCAGCAGCTTAGAAGCGACGACCGCGAACACCGGGGAGCTGTTTTTT	CASSLEATTANTGELFF
TRBV28	TRBJ2-1	17	TRBD2	-	TGTGCCAGCAGTTTCCCCACGGGACTAGCCTCTATGAATGAGCAGTTCTTC	CASSFPTGLASMNEQFF
TRBV5-1	TRBJ2-7	14	-	-	TGCGCCAGCAGCCCCGAAAAGGGCTGGTACGAGCAGTACTTC	CASSPEKGWYEQYF
TRBV27	TRBJ2-4	13	-	-	TGTGCCAGCAGTTCGGGAGCCAAAAACATTCAGTACTTC	CASSSGAKNIQYF
TRBV4-1	TRBJ2-7	17	-	-	TGCGCCAGCAGCCAAAAGCACCAGCAGGATCTCCTAGACGAGCAGTACTTC	CASSQKHQQDLLDEQYF
TRBV29-1	TRBJ2-7	13	TRBD2	once	TGCAGCGTTACGGGACTAGAATTCTACGAGCAGTACTTC	CSVTGLEFYEQYF
TRBV5-6	TRBJ2-2	15	-	-	TGTGCCAGCAGCTTGGCCGGCGCGAACACCGGGGAGCTGTTTTTT	CASSLAGANTGELFF
TRBV4-1	TRBJ1-3	15	-	-	TGCGCCAGCAGCCAAGCACCAGGCTCTGGAAACACCATATATTTT	CASSQAPGSGNTIYF
TRBV9	TRBJ1-3	17	-	-	TGTGCCAGCAGCGTAGTAGACAGTCGGCTCTCTGGAAACACCATATATTTT	CASSVVDSRLSGNTIYF
TRBV5-6	TRBJ2-5	11	-	-	TGTGCCAGCAGCTTCGAGAAGACCCAGTACTTC	CASSFEKTQYF
TRBV13	TRBJ1-6	13	-	-	TGTGCCAGCAGCCTGACCGGGGAATCACCCCTCCACTTT	CASSLTGESPLHF
TRBV29-1	TRBJ2-7	11	-	-	TGCAGCGGAGTTCTGGCTTACGAGCAGTACTTC	CSGVLAYEQYF
TRBV4-1	TRBJ1-1	16	TRBD1	-	TGCGCCAGCAGCCAAGCTCCGGGACAGAGGAACACTGAAGCTTTCTTT	CASSQAPGQRNTEAFF
TRBV20-1	TRBJ2-7	10	-	-	TGCAGTGCTAGATCCTACGAGCAGTACTTC	CSARSYEQYF
TRBV9	TRBJ1-4	15	-	-	TGTGCCAGCAGCGTAGGGGGCGGGGCGGTTGAAAAACTGTTTTTT	CASSVGGGAVEKLFF
TRBV7-8	TRBJ1-1	13	-	-	TGTGCCAGCAGCTTTTGGGGTAACACTGAAGCTTTCTTT	CASSFWGNTEAFF
TRBV6-5	TRBJ2-2	14	-	few	TGTGCCAGCAGTTACAAGGGAGACACCGGGGAGCTGTTTTTT	CASSYKGDTGELFF
TRBV6-1	TRBJ2-1	16	-	-	TGTGCCAGCAGTGATTTGGGGGACGCACTCTACAATGAGCAGTTCTTC	CASSDLGDALYNEQFF
TRBV27	TRBJ2-1	15	TRBD2	-	TGTGCCAGCAGTTTTCAAGCGGGGCTTTACAATGAGCAGTTCTTC	CASSFQAGLYNEQFF
TRBV6-4	TRBJ2-3	14	TRBD2	once	TGTGCCAGCAGTGTGACTAGCGGACACCTCCCGCAGTATTTT	CASSVTSGHLPQYF
TRBV6-5	TRBJ2-7	15	-	-	TGTGCCAGCAGTTACTCCACGGGAGCCTCCTACGAGCAGTACTTC	CASSYSTGASYEQYF
TRBV9	TRBJ1-1	13	-	-	TGTGCCAGCAGCGAAGTGGGGCAGTCTGAAGCTTTCTTT	CASSEVGQSEAFF
TRBV6-5	TRBJ1-2	14	-	-	TGTGCCAGCAGTTACGGGGCAGCTAACTATGGCTACACCTTC	CASSYGAANYGYTF
TRBV5-1	TRBJ2-7	19	TRBD2	-	TGCGCCAGCAGCTTGGAGGGACTAGCGGGGGCCTTCTTCTCCTACGAGCAGTACTTC	CASSLEGLAGAFFSYEQYF